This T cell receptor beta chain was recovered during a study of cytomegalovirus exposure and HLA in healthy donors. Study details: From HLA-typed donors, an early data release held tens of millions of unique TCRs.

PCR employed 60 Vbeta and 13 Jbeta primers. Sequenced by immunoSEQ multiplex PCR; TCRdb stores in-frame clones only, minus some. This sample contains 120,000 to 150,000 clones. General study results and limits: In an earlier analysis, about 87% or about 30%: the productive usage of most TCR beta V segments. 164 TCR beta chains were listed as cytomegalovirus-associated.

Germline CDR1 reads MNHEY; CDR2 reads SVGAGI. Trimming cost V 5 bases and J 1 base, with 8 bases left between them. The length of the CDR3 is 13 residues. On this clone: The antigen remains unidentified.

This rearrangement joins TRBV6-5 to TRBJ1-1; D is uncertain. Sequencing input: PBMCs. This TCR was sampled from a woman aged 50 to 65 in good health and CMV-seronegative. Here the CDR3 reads CASSRPGNTEAFF. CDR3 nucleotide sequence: TGTGCCAGCAGTCGTCCAGGGAACACTGAAGCTTTCTTT.